The rows below give T cell receptor beta chains drawn from one sample of a study of T cell responses to AZD1222 COVID-19 vaccine. The assay was immunoSEQ multiplex PCR, and TCRdb's table has in-frame clones only and misses some. The table has 100,000 to 150,000 clones, about 90% seen once. The sample in question was peripheral blood, obtained on day 0 of AZD1222 vaccination. These receptors were obtained from an adult in good health. Each CDR3 is given with its conserved first and last residue. The D gene is left open where the match is weak. A row's size may be missing; if present it is once, few, many or a size class.

clone size,V gene,J gene,D gene,CDR3 protein,CDR3 DNA
NA,TRBV6-5,TRBJ2-7,NA,CANSMGSYEQYF,TGTGCCAACTCCATGGGGTCCTACGAGCAGTACTTC
NA,TRBV5-1,TRBJ2-3,NA,CASSLSPASTDTQYF,TGCGCCAGCAGCCTAAGCCCCGCCAGCACAGATACGCAGTATTTT
NA,TRBV1,TRBJ1-2,NA,CTSSPSLAQGGGNYGYTF,TGCACCAGCAGCCCATCGTTAGCGCAGGGTGGGGGTAACTATGGCTACACCTTC
NA,TRBV9,TRBJ2-7,NA,CASSVAGQGLYEQYF,TGTGCCAGCAGCGTGGCTGGGCAGGGTCTTTACGAGCAGTACTTC
NA,TRBV6-5,TRBJ1-2,NA,CASSPVSSARGYTF,TGTGCCAGCAGTCCCGTGTCCAGCGCGAGAGGCTACACCTTC
NA,TRBV12-3/TRBV12-4,TRBJ2-7,NA,CASKAGERREQYF,TGTGCCAGCAAGGCAGGGGAACGTCGGGAGCAGTACTTC
NA,TRBV3-1/TRBV3-2,TRBJ1-6,NA,CASSQVSSPLHF,TGTGCCAGCAGCCAAGTTTCCTCACCCCTCCACTTT
NA,TRBV30,TRBJ1-1,NA,CAWSVLGRGEDTEAFF,TGTGCCTGGAGTGTACTAGGCAGGGGTGAGGACACTGAAGCTTTCTTT
NA,TRBV3-1/TRBV3-2,TRBJ1-2,TRBD1,CASSQVPDRIYGYTF,TGTGCCAGCAGCCAAGTTCCGGACAGGATCTATGGCTACACCTTC
NA,TRBV13,TRBJ1-2,TRBD1,CASSHGTGGMRGYTF,TGTGCCAGCAGCCACGGGACAGGGGGTATGCGAGGCTACACCTTC
NA,TRBV6-6,TRBJ2-7,NA,CASSLDGLTGRMSYEQYF,TGTGCCAGCAGTCTTGACGGACTAACAGGGCGTATGTCCTACGAGCAGTACTTC
few,TRBV3-1/TRBV3-2,TRBJ1-1,NA,CASSQGSTEAFF,TGTGCCAGCAGCCAAGGTTCTACTGAAGCTTTCTTT
NA,TRBV6-2/TRBV6-3,TRBJ1-1,NA,CASSLGRTVGVEAFF,TGTGCCAGCAGCCTAGGTAGGACAGTGGGAGTTGAAGCTTTCTTT
NA,TRBV5-4,TRBJ1-1,NA,CASSPGGTEAFF,TGTGCCAGCAGCCCGGGGGGCACTGAAGCTTTCTTT
NA,TRBV4-1,TRBJ2-5,TRBD1,CASSQPTGGRETQYF,TGCGCCAGCAGCCAACCGACAGGGGGTAGAGAGACCCAGTACTTC
NA,TRBV28,TRBJ2-2,TRBD1,CASSLRDRGRTGELFF,TGTGCCAGCAGTTTACGGGACAGGGGGCGAACCGGGGAGCTGTTTTTT
NA,TRBV6-2/TRBV6-3,TRBJ2-7,NA,CASSYLLGDYEQYF,TGTGCCAGCAGTTACTTGTTAGGGGACTACGAGCAGTACTTC
NA,TRBV6-5,TRBJ2-7,NA,CASSLDQYEQYF,TGTGCCAGCAGCCTCGACCAGTACGAGCAGTACTTC
NA,TRBV4-1,TRBJ2-2,NA,CASSHGRRNTGELFF,TGCGCCAGCAGCCATGGTAGGAGAAACACCGGGGAGCTGTTTTTT
NA,TRBV7-2,TRBJ1-4,NA,CASSLDLSNEKLFF,TGTGCCAGCAGCTTAGACCTCTCTAATGAAAAACTGTTTTTT
NA,TRBV5-4,TRBJ1-3,NA,CASSLERASGNTIYF,TGTGCCAGCAGCTTGGAACGGGCCTCGGGAAACACCATATATTTT
NA,TRBV7-2,TRBJ1-2,NA,CASTIKGSGGYTF,TGTGCCAGCACCATAAAGGGGTCGGGTGGCTACACCTTC
NA,TRBV27,TRBJ1-2,TRBD1,CASSLSGTGRPNYGYTF,TGTGCCAGCAGTTTATCGGGGACAGGTCGGCCTAACTATGGCTACACCTTC
NA,TRBV5-3,TRBJ2-3,NA,CARLGGLSTDTQYF,TGTGCCAGACTGGGGGGACTTAGCACAGATACGCAGTATTTT
NA,TRBV5-6,TRBJ2-7,NA,CASSFYRGTYEQYF,TGTGCCAGCAGCTTCTACCGGGGGACCTACGAGCAGTACTTC
NA,TRBV15,TRBJ2-1,NA,CATSRGSLGNNEQFF,TGTGCCACCAGCAGAGGATCTCTCGGGAACAATGAGCAGTTCTTC
NA,TRBV6-4,TRBJ2-1,TRBD2,CASSDSSGTYNEQFF,TGTGCCAGCAGTGACTCTAGCGGGACCTACAATGAGCAGTTCTTC
NA,TRBV6-1,TRBJ2-4,NA,CASSDAGRNIQYF,TGTGCCAGCAGTGACGCGGGAAGGAACATTCAGTACTTC
NA,TRBV18,TRBJ1-5,TRBD1,CASSPDRAIGQPQHF,TGTGCCAGCTCACCAGACAGGGCTATTGGTCAGCCCCAGCATTTT